The entry below gives a single TCR beta chain sequence along with its context. This clone's antigen is unknown. Base quality data are lacking; no much larger clone is found one base away. The ophthalmopathy patients had moderately to severely active disease, with a Clinical Activity Score of 3 or higher, a NOSPECS grade of 4 or higher, and a disease duration of less than 3 months. Patients with other autoimmune diseases, uncontrolled infections, pregnancy or lactation were excluded. Diagnosis was based on clinical symptoms, serum thyroxine, TRAb, thyroid ultrasound and orbital computed tomography. Ficoll-Paque density gradient centrifugation was used to isolate PBMCs from about 9.4 ml of fresh peripheral blood. Total RNA was extracted using Trizol reagent, and RNA quality was checked on an Agilent 2100 Bioanalyzer. The source of the sample is a study of Graves' ophthalmopathy and Graves' hyperthyroidism (dated by TCRdb to 2016 to 2018). Context from the whole study: Peripheral blood was collected at initial diagnosis, before any treatment. The independent validation cohort included under 20 hyperthyroidism patients plus 17 patients who later progressed from hyperthyroidism to ophthalmopathy. In total, 135 blood samples were TCR-sequenced: fewer than 50 ophthalmopathy, approximately 80 hyperthyroidism and roughly 17 hyperthyroidism-to-ophthalmopathy patients. The 80 to 100 discovery patients were randomly divided into training and test sets at a 7:3 ratio. The study used TCR beta repertoire signatures to distinguish Graves' ophthalmopathy from Graves' hyperthyroidism and to predict progression to ophthalmopathy. To explore V-J signatures that separate ophthalmopathy from hyperthyroidism, a discovery set of about a hundred patients was enrolled, consisting of under 50 with ophthalmopathy and 55 to 65 with stable hyperthyroidism. Following sampling, methimazole starting at 30 mg daily was administered to hyperthyroidism patients, and high-dose intravenous methylprednisolone was administered to ophthalmopathy patients. In a handful of hyperthyroidism patients, the T-cell repertoire of thyroid tissue was compared with the T-cell repertoire of blood. Results the study describes overall, beyond this receptor: Most expanded thyroid clonotypes with a frequency above 0.001 also appeared in blood, which suggests that blood repertoires may reflect the immune response in the thyroid. The 13-signature model separated ophthalmopathy from stable hyperthyroidism with approximately 90% sensitivity and around 81% specificity in cross-validation, and 80%/75% in the test set. Sample size was not predetermined statistically, and investigators were not blinded to group allocation. In validation, the model predicted ophthalmopathy progression with about 70% sensitivity and about 73% specificity; some 13 predicted patients were CT-confirmed with GO in a median of around 6 months.

For repertoire sequencing, the TCR beta CDR3 regions were amplified from RNA transcripts. HTBI primers and the Qiagen OneStep RT-PCR kit were used in a first-round RT-PCR, which was followed by a second-round multiplex PCR, size selection and purification. Sequencing of the libraries was carried out on an Illumina HiSeq2000 in paired-end mode with 100 bp reads. Regarding the original processing steps: SOAPnuke was used to process the reads, removing any read that contained adapters or uncalled bases, had a mean Phred below 15, or lacked an exact match to the constant primer or identifier. High-quality paired reads were merged with COPE v1.2.5. Unique nucleotide sequences were defined as clonotypes and aligned to IMGT TRB V, D and J references using MiTCR v1.1. Only V-J combinations with frequency above 0.0001 were analysed, covering over 99% of repertoires. A TCR clonal expansion and chaos score per V-J combination was defined as the ratio of F50 clonal expansion to chaos observed in the TCRdist matrix. Welch's t-statistics and random forest were used to narrow the features down to more than 10 V-J combinations, which were then fed into a naive Bayes classifier. The similarity between thyroid and blood repertoires was quantified using the Morisita-Horn index. Clones were called with MiXCR by TCRdb after fastp trimmed the public reads at Q25, and only in-frame beta chains were retained. Here each entry gathers all rows of one CDR3 protein and keeps the most common genes and DNA. It is TCRdb's table, rather than the study itself, that gives the V and J calls and clone size. A total of 350,000 to 450,000 distinct CDR3 sequences appear in this sample, about a sixth of them only once. The leading ten clones occupy 1.5% to 2% of the sample.

Reading from cysteine to phenylalanine, the CDR3 counts 15 amino acids. Left in the record is the CDR3 DNA by itself, 45 bases read in frame from the first base. V gives up 6 bases and J gives up 6 bases, and the segment between their germline ends measures 21 bases. Via the germline V gene, CDR1 is MNHEY and CDR2 SVGEGT. The chain was built from TRBV6-2 or TRBV6-3 and TRBJ2-7; matching of 7 bases hints at TRBD1 as the D gene. Sequences were obtained from peripheral blood. This sequence originates from a woman in her late teens or twenties with Graves' ophthalmopathy. Donor details come from another sample of the same person, matched by shared clones. Here the CDR3 is given as CASRTLGRDRAEQYF. The nucleotides are TGTGCCAGCAGGACACTCGGGAGAGACAGGGCCGAGCAGTACTTC.